The 2 T cell receptor beta chains given below trace back to one sample, sequenced in a study of cytomegalovirus exposure and HLA in healthy donors. Researchers ran the PCR with 60 Vbeta and 13 Jbeta primers. TCRdb's table, derived via immunoSEQ multiplex PCR, lists solely in-frame clones and lacks some. The profile covers about 160,000 clones, with 84% appearing a single time and 6.4% taken by the ten largest. What was sequenced was PBMCs. The receptor set was obtained from a man between 50 and 59 years old in good health and CMV-seropositive.

The chain recombines TRBV2 with TRBJ2-3, with 10 nucleotides matching TRBD1. Germline CDR1 and CDR2: SNHLY and FYNNEI. The CDR3 loop spans 15 amino acids. After removal of 3 bases from V and 5 bases from J, the junction contained 5 bases not matched to a gene. In nucleotides, the CDR3 is TGTGCCAGCAGTGAGACAGGGGGCTGGAGAGATACGCAGTATTTT. Translated: CASSETGGWRDTQYF.

This clone showed up just a few times. The V call is TRBV2, the J call TRBJ2-7, with D possibly matching TRBD1 (5 bases). The CDR3 runs to 12 residues. Germline V lookup: CDR1 SNHLY, CDR2 FYNNEI. V shed 5 bases and J shed 4 bases, with 9 bases lying between them. In nucleotides, the CDR3 is TGTGCCAGCAGTCCGGACACTTACGAGCAGTACGTC. Amino acids: CASSPDTYEQYV.